The entry below gives a single TCR beta chain sequence along with its context. What it binds is unknown. The table came from immunoSEQ multiplex PCR; TCRdb's copy has only in-frame clones and leaves some out. The sample consists of tens of thousands of clones, roughly 95% of them appearing once. The CDR3 extends over 12 amino acids. CDR1 is SQVTM, CDR2 ANQGSEA, per germline. V was cut by 4 bases and J by 5 bases, with 12 bases left in between. This specimen comes from a study of T cells after posttransplantation cyclophosphamide. Study results and caveats: Later post-transplant blood repertoires were often dominated by donor CD8+ memory clones. Recipient CMV seropositivity and CMV reactivation strongly tracked TRB clonality.

The receptor's source is a woman aged 25 to 39 in good health and a related stem cell transplant donor. This chain connects TRBV29-1 to TRBJ2-7; D unclear. The sequenced material came from PBMCs. CDR3 in amino acids: CSVVPSFNEQYF. CDR3 coding DNA: TGCAGCGTTGTGCCTTCTTTTAACGAGCAGTACTTC.